The TCR beta chain described here comes from a study of T cell repertoires in cytomegalovirus infection (dated by TCRdb to about 2019). Concerning the study at large: Donor HLA type was relevant to the analysis, as public TCR beta signatures indicated carriage of CMV infection together with the matching HLA type. Here is what the overall study found, with its caveats: In both this cohort and an independent cohort of 352 donors, the cumulative frequency of public TCR beta family members distinguished carriers of CMV infection plus the relevant HLA type. In the ex vivo response, HLA-C-restricted CMV-specific TCR beta clonotypes were dominant, and in two of eight donors the single most frequent clonotype came from this HLA-C-restricted group.

This clonotype occurred many times. What antigen it recognizes has not been identified. No qualities accompany the bases; no much larger clone lies one base away. Spanning cysteine to phenylalanine, the CDR3 consists of 14 amino acids. Of all the DNA, just the CDR3 is kept, 42 bases in frame from base 1. V loses 6 bases, J loses 6 bases, and the germline ends lie 14 bases apart. The germline V gene encodes CDR1 MNHNS and CDR2 SASEGT. Sequencing relied on an Illumina HiSeq 1500. TCRdb's own reprocessing of the public reads used fastp at Q25 and MiXCR and kept productive beta chains. Rows with a matching CDR3 protein are joined into one entry that keeps the most common DNA and genes. This sample lists 200,000 or so distinct CDR3 sequences; roughly 27% were detected once. Together, the top ten hold 31% of the sample.

This chain joins TRBV6-1 to TRBJ2-2; a weak D assignment points to TRBD2 (6 bases agree). The receptor was isolated from a human donor in good health (CMV status not recorded). Some clones in this sample may be carry-over from other donors' samples. The source material was PBMCs. DNA sequence: TGTGCCAGCAGAAGACAGCCGGGGGCCGGGGAGCTGTTTTTT. It specifies CASRRQPGAGELFF.